This T cell receptor (beta chain) appears in the sequencing data of a study of a mutant IDH1 vaccine in newly diagnosed glioma. The CDR3 extends over 11 amino acids. Germline loops: CDR1 DFQATT, CDR2 SNEGSKA (reference sequence). Between the trimmed V and J ends, which lost 4 bases and 2 bases, there was a span of 5 bases. Time point of the sample: baseline, week 1 (first vaccination visit). Treatment here: pre-vaccination baseline after standard-of-care therapy. Donors had new IDH1-mutant astrocytomas of WHO grade 3 or 4 (ATRX-lost). Measured with immunoSEQ multiplex PCR; TCRdb has only the in-frame clones, and not every one. Among approximately 92,000 clones listed, about four fifths were seen once.

The source of this sequence is a man aged 35-49 years with glioma. The gene calls are TRBV20-1 and TRBJ1-1, with unresolved D. Material: PBMCs, obtained from a glioma patient treated with radiotherapy, temozolomide or both. Written as DNA, the CDR3 is TGCAGTGCTAATATTAACACTGAAGCTTTCTTT. Residues: CSANINTEAFF.